This passage covers 24 T cell receptor beta chains from one sample sequenced in a study of Ad26.COV2.S vaccination and SARS-CoV-2 variants. The method was immunoSEQ multiplex PCR; TCRdb's version includes in-frame clones alone and lacks a portion of them. This table holds around 400,000 clones, approximately 89% found once. Treatment of the sample: some 20 received Ad26.COV2.S at low or high dose, single or two shots; roughly five received placebo; per-sample allocation not given. It was on day 63 after the first vaccine or placebo injection that samples were taken. The source was peripheral blood, collected in a trial of Ad26.COV2.S vaccine versus placebo. The receptor set was obtained from a person aged 18-65 years who received the Ad26.COV2.S COVID-19 vaccine or a placebo.

The chain employs TRBV2 and TRBJ2-7, with 9 positions matching TRBD1. Trimming removed 4 bases from V and 5 bases from J; junction bases left unmatched: 9. Germline V gene data show CDR1 as SNHLY and CDR2 as FYNNEI. This CDR3 contains 15 residues. In nucleotides, the CDR3 is TGTGCCAGCAGTGCTTTTGGGACAGGGACCGACGAGCAGTACTTC. It codes for CASSAFGTGTDEQYF.

The chain employs TRBV2 and TRBJ2-4; either TRBD1 or TRBD2 may fit D (6 bases each). CDR3 length: 15 amino acids. Germline V gene data show CDR1 as SNHLY and CDR2 as FYNNEI. Trimming removed 10 bases at V and 5 bases at J, with 21 bases between. The DNA of the CDR3 is TGTGCCACTCTCGCTGGGGGGCTGCGTGAAAACATTCAGTACTTC. Translation: CATLAGGLRENIQYF.

J is TRBJ1-6 and V is TRBV18; D is possibly TRBD1 (6 bases). V was trimmed by 5 bases and J by 3 bases, leaving 14 bases between them. This CDR3 is 16 amino acids long. CDR1 is KGHSH and CDR2 is LQKENI in the germline V gene. The CDR3 loop is CASSSQQGFYNSPLHF. CDR3 sequence (DNA): TGTGCCAGCTCATCACAACAGGGCTTCTATAATTCACCCCTCCACTTT.

The chain joins TRBV28 to TRBJ1-6, with TRBD1 matching over 9 bases. The J segment lost 5 bases and the V segment lost 7 bases, leaving 6 bases of the junction unmatched. CDR3 length: 15 amino acids. The germline gives CDR1 MDHEN, CDR2 SYDVKM. The CDR3 nucleotides are TGTGCCAGCAACCAGGACAGGGGCCATAATTCACCCCTCCACTTT. It is translated as CASNQDRGHNSPLHF.

J is TRBJ2-1 and V is TRBV6-5; 7 bases agree with TRBD1. The germline V gene has CDR1 MNHEY and CDR2 SVGAGI. With V trimmed by 5 bases and J by 5 bases, 9 bases remained unmatched. This CDR3 region has 15 residues. The CDR3 DNA follows: TGTGCCAGCAGTCAACAACAGGGGAGCCACAATGAGCAGTTCTTC. This sequence encodes CASSQQQGSHNEQFF.

The J gene is TRBJ1-1, the V gene TRBV28; tentatively, D is TRBD1 (6 bases). Germline CDR1 is MDHEN and CDR2 is SYDVKM. V gave up 4 bases and J gave up 12 bases, with 21 bases separating them. The CDR3 has 14 residues. This CDR3 reads CASSSTGYREASFF. DNA for the CDR3: TGTGCCAGCAGTTCCACAGGGTATAGGGAGGCATCTTTCTTT.

Comments on this clone: Other DNA sequences in the same sample also yield this CDR3. CDR3 DNA sequence: TGTGCCAGCAGCTTAACCGGCACTGAAGCTTTCTTT. It specifies CASSLTGTEAFF. The gene calls are TRBV7-3 and TRBJ1-1; D gene ambiguous. CDR3 length: 12 residues. Between the trimmed V and J ends, which lost 0 bases and 4 bases, there was a span of 3 bases. CDR1 SGHTA and CDR2 FQGTGA come from the germline V gene.

The CDR3 loop reads CASSLGQGHTPEAFF. CDR3 nucleotides: TGCGCCAGCAGCTTGGGACAGGGCCATACCCCTGAAGCTTTCTTT. The gene calls are TRBV5-1 and TRBJ1-1; 7 bases agree with TRBD1. This CDR3 has 15 amino acids. The germline V gene encodes CDR1 SGHRS and CDR2 YFSETQ. With V trimmed by 0 bases and J by 6 bases, 8 bases remained unmatched.

V and J are TRBV27 and TRBJ1-6; D is uncertain. CDR1 and CDR2 from the germline V gene are MNHEY and SMNVEV (reference sequence). Deletions cut 7 bases from V and 14 bases from J, with 6 bases between. The CDR3 contains 9 residues. Here the CDR3 DNA reads TGTGCCAGCAAATCAGCCCTCCACTTT. This translates into CASKSALHF.

The CDR3 is CASSSVWVAHSYNEQFF. CDR3 DNA: TGTGCCAGCAGTTCGGTCTGGGTAGCTCATTCCTACAATGAGCAGTTCTTC. V usage is TRBV28 and J usage is TRBJ2-1; D gene ambiguous. Germline CDR1 and CDR2: MDHEN and SYDVKM. CDR3 size: 17 residues. V dropped 4 bases and J dropped 1 base, with 17 bases sitting between them. Full variable domain (missing parts from reference TRBV28 and TRBJ2-1): DVKVTQSSRYLVKRTGEKVFLECVQDMDHENMFWYRQDPGLGLRLIYFSYDVKMKEKGDIPEGYSVSREKKERFSLILESASTNQTSMYLCASSSVWVAHSYNEQFFGPGTRLTVL.

The chain recombines TRBV11-3 with TRBJ1-1; tentative D call: TRBD1 (5 bases). V dropped 1 base and J dropped 0 bases, with 9 bases sitting between them. This CDR3 has 15 residues. Germline CDR1 and CDR2: SGHNT and YENEEA. The chain's CDR3 is CASSLVRGLNTEAFF. The CDR3 DNA reads as TGTGCCAGCAGCTTAGTCCGGGGGTTGAACACTGAAGCTTTCTTT.

This clone was observed once. The V and J genes are TRBV13 and TRBJ2-2, with a weak D call TRBD1 (5 bases). Germline values: CDR1 PRHDT, CDR2 FYEKMQ (reference sequence). The CDR3 totals 14 residues. Trimming took 5 bases from V and 7 from J, leaving 14 bases between them. The DNA for the CDR3 is TGTGCCAGCAGCCCAGAGCAGGGTTACGGGGAGCTGTTTTTT. Amino acid sequence: CASSPEQGYGELFF.

The chain combines TRBV9 with TRBJ2-2; 7 bases line up with TRBD1. V lost 3 bases, J lost 4 bases, and 12 bases stayed unmatched. The CDR3 spans 17 residues. Germline CDR1 is SGDLS and CDR2 is YYNGEE. The CDR3 reads CASSERTGVGPTGELFF. The CDR3 coding sequence is TGTGCCAGCAGCGAGCGTACAGGGGTGGGGCCCACCGGGGAGCTGTTTTTT.

This sequence joins TRBV5-6 and TRBJ1-6, with TRBD1 identical over 7 bases. The germline V gene encodes CDR1 SGHDT and CDR2 YYEEEE. The CDR3 consists of 14 residues. V trimming: 5 bases; J trimming: 9 bases; junction bases outside the gene matches: 8. In DNA form, the CDR3 reads TGTGCCAGCAGGGAGACAGGGTGGGGTTCACCCCTCCACTTT. Translated, it gives CASRETGWGSPLHF.

The chain employs TRBV2 and TRBJ1-5; D may be TRBD1 (5 bases). Germline values: CDR1 SNHLY, CDR2 FYNNEI. The CDR3 sequence is 13 residues long. V lost 6 bases, J lost 10 bases, and 16 bases lay in between. In DNA form, the CDR3 reads TGTGCCAGCAGGCTCCGGGACGGATTACCCCAGCATTTT. This codes for CASRLRDGLPQHF.

V gene TRBV28 combines with J gene TRBJ2-5, with D unresolved. Germline V gene data show CDR1 as MDHEN and CDR2 as SYDVKM. V was cut by 7 bases and J by 2 bases, with 11 bases left in between. This CDR3 comprises 13 residues. The CDR3 here is CASTAGTQETQYF. DNA of the CDR3: TGTGCCAGCACCGCAGGAACACAAGAGACCCAGTACTTC.

The chain recombines TRBV6-5 with TRBJ1-2, with a weak D call TRBD1 (6 bases). The CDR3 totals 13 residues. Trimming removed 6 bases from V and 8 bases from J, with 16 bases in between. CDR1 is MNHEY, CDR2 SVGAGI, per germline. The CDR3: CASSPGTTGGYTF. CDR3 DNA sequence: TGTGCCAGCAGCCCCGGGACAACGGGGGGCTACACCTTC.

The chain couples TRBV29-1 to TRBJ2-1, with D uncertain. The CDR3 spans 10 residues. Germline loops: CDR1 SQVTM, CDR2 ANQGSEA. V was cut by 5 bases and J by 9 bases, with 8 bases left in between. The CDR3 sequence is CSVWQAEQFF. CDR3 nucleotide sequence: TGCAGCGTTTGGCAGGCTGAGCAGTTCTTC.

The chain couples TRBV19 to TRBJ1-6, with 8 bases lining up with TRBD1. This CDR3 has 16 amino acids. Germline V gene sequence: CDR1 LNHDA, CDR2 SQIVND (reference sequence). V was clipped by 6 bases and J by 8 bases; unmatched bases: 12. CDR3 DNA: TGTGCCAGTAGCCTCGCCACAGGGGGTGGCGATTCACCCCTCCACTTT. It is translated as CASSLATGGGDSPLHF.

This chain joins TRBV19 and TRBJ1-2; 7 bases align to TRBD1. CDR1 LNHDA and CDR2 SQIVND come from the germline V gene (reference sequence). V was pared by 3 bases and J by 2 bases, with 9 bases of the junction left unmatched. The CDR3 consists of 16 residues. The CDR3 DNA reads as TGTGCCAGTAGTATGGGACCGGGACAGATCAACTATGGCTACACCTTC. Translated: CASSMGPGQINYGYTF.

Here the CDR3 reads CASSPSAGASDETQYF. DNA of the CDR3: TGTGCCAGCAGCCCCTCAGCCGGCGCTAGCGATGAGACCCAGTACTTC. The rearrangement links TRBV9 to TRBJ2-5; the D gene is possibly TRBD2 (6 bases). CDR1 SGDLS and CDR2 YYNGEE come from the germline V gene. V was cut by 4 bases and J by 5 bases, with 21 bases left in between. This CDR3 contains 16 residues.

This chain uses TRBV19 with TRBJ1-5; 9 bases agree with TRBD1. This CDR3 spans 17 amino acids. Losses at the gene ends were 5 bases for V and 3 bases for J; bases not matched to a gene: 11. The V gene's germline CDR1 is LNHDA and CDR2 SQIVND (reference sequence). CDR3 region: CASSPFPGTGNNQPQHF. The CDR3 nucleotides read TGTGCCAGTAGTCCCTTTCCCGGGACAGGGAACAATCAGCCCCAGCATTTT.

The rearrangement joins TRBV7-9 to TRBJ1-6; no firm D call. Germline CDR1 SEHNR, CDR2 FQNEAQ (reference sequence). V lost 5 bases and J 7 bases, leaving 18 bases between the germline ends. There are 16 residues in the CDR3. The CDR3 here is CASSHGLAVGNSPLHF. The DNA of the CDR3 is TGTGCCAGCAGCCACGGGCTGGCTGTGGGAAATTCACCCCTCCACTTT.

The chain joins TRBV4-1 to TRBJ1-3; D unresolved. Per the germline V gene, CDR1 is MGHRA and CDR2 is YSYEKL. This CDR3 spans 15 amino acids. Trimming left V 3 bases short and J 0 bases short, with 9 bases between. CDR3 sequence reads: CASSQATHSGNTIYF. The CDR3 DNA reads TGCGCCAGCAGCCAGGCGACTCACTCTGGAAACACCATATATTTT.